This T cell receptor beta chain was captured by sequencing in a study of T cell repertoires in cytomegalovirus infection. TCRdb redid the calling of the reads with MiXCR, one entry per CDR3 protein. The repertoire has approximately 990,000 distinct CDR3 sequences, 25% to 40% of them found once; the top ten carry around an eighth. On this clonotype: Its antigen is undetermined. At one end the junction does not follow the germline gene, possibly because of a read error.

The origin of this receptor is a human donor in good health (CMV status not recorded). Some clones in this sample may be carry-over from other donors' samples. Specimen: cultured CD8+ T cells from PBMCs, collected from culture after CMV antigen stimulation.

CDR3 loop: CANSVGRGNTEAFF. CDR3 coding DNA: TGTGCCAATAGTGTCGGACGGGGAAACACTGAAGCTTTCTTT. The V call is TRBV19, the J call TRBJ1-1, with D unresolved. This CDR3 spans 14 amino acids. Germline values: CDR1 LNHDA, CDR2 SQIVND (reference sequence). Combining the CDR3 with reference TRBV19 and TRBJ1-1 gives the whole variable domain DGGITQSPKYLFRKEGQNVTLSCEQNLNHDAMYWYRQDPGQGLRLIYYSQIVNDFQKGDIAEGYSVSREKKESFPLTVTSAQKNPTAFYLCANSVGRGNTEAFFGQGTRLTVV.